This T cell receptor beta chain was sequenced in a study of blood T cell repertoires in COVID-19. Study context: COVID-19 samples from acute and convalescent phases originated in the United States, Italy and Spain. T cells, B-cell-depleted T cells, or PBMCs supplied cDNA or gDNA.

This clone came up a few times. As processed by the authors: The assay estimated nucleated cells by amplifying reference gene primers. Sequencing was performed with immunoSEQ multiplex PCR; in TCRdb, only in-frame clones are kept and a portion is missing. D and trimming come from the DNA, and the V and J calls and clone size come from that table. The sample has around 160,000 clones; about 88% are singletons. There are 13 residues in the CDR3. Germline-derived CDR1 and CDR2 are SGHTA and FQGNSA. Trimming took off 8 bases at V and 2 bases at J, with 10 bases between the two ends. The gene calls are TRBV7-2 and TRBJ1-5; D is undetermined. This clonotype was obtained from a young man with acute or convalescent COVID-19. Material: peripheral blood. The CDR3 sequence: CASGRTGNQPQHF. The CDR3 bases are TGTGCCAGCGGGCGGACTGGCAATCAGCCCCAGCATTTT. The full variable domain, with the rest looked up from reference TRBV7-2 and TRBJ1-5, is GAGVSQSPSNKVTEKGKDVELRCDPISGHTALYWYRQSLGQGLEFLIYFQGNSAPDKSGLPSDRFSAERTGGSVSTLTIQRTQQEDSAVYLCASGRTGNQPQHFGDGTRLSIL.